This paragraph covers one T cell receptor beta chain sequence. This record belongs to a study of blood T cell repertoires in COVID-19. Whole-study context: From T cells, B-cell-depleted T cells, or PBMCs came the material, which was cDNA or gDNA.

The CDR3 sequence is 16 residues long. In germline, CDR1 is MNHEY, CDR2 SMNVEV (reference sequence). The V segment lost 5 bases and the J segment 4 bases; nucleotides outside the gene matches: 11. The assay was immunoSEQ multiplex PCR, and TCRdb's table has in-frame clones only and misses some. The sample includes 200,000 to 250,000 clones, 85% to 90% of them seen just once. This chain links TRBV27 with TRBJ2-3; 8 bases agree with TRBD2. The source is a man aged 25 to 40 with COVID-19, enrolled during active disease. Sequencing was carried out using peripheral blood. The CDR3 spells CASSPGISGNPDTQYF. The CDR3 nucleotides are TGTGCCAGCAGTCCCGGTATTAGCGGGAACCCAGATACGCAGTATTTT.